The 28 T cell receptor beta chains below all came from one sample that was sequenced in a study of cytomegalovirus exposure and HLA in healthy donors. Both 60 Vbeta primers and 13 Jbeta primers went into the PCR. Measured with immunoSEQ multiplex PCR; TCRdb has only the in-frame clones, and not every one. This table holds approximately 98,000 clones, around 75% found once. The sequencing input was PBMCs. The receptor source for this set is a man aged 18 to 30 in good health and CMV-seropositive.

This rearrangement joins TRBV7-2 to TRBJ1-2; D remains ambiguous. V shed 2 bases and J shed 5 bases, with 12 bases lying between them. The germline V gene has CDR1 SGHTA and CDR2 FQGNSA. The CDR3 extends over 14 amino acids. The CDR3 bases are TGTGCCAGCAGCTTATCGACTACAGTTTATGGCTACACCTTC. Amino acid sequence: CASSLSTTVYGYTF.

J is TRBJ2-3 and V is TRBV6-1; D is unclear. Germline CDR1 is MNHNS and CDR2 is SASEGT. V was shortened by 3 bases and J by 0 bases, with 10 bases between the two germline ends. The CDR3 spans 15 residues. The CDR3, as DNA: TGTGCCAGCAGTGAGGGTAGCACTAGCACAGATACGCAGTATTTT. Translation: CASSEGSTSTDTQYF.

This clone was picked up one time. J is TRBJ2-7 and V is TRBV15; maybe TRBD1 (6 bases). CDR1 LNHNV and CDR2 YYDKDF come from the germline V gene (reference sequence). V lost 6 bases and J 0 bases, leaving 15 bases between the germline ends. CDR3 length: 15 amino acids. CDR3 nucleotide sequence: TGTGCCACCAGAGAGGACAGTTTGAGCTCCTACGAGCAGTACTTC. It is translated as CATREDSLSSYEQYF.

This chain uses TRBV15 with TRBJ2-1; 7 bases agree with TRBD1. This CDR3 region has 17 residues. The ends lost 3 bases at V and 4 bases at J; junction bases unmatched: 12. Germline assignment: CDR1 LNHNV and CDR2 YYDKDF (reference sequence). Written as DNA, the CDR3 is TGTGCCACCAGCAGGGAAAGGGACAGTCAGGTGTACAATGAGCAGTTCTTC. It encodes CATSRERDSQVYNEQFF.

The rearrangement uses TRBV6-4 and TRBJ2-3; 8 bases align to TRBD2. Germline V gene data show CDR1 as MRHNA and CDR2 as SNTAGT. This CDR3 has 16 residues. Germline trimming cut 4 bases from V and 0 bases from J; bases unmatched to any gene: 6. CDR3: CASSVQAGASTDTQYF. The CDR3 DNA follows: TGTGCCAGCAGTGTACAAGCGGGGGCTAGCACAGATACGCAGTATTTT.

The J gene is TRBJ2-7, the V gene TRBV5-6; 7 nucleotides match TRBD1. Unmatched junction bases numbered 2, after V lost 0 bases and J lost 2 bases. Germline V lookup: CDR1 SGHDT, CDR2 YYEEEE. The CDR3 length is 14 residues. The CDR3 DNA sequence: TGTGCCAGCAGCTTGGAGACAGGGACCTACGAGCAGTACTTC. Translated, it gives CASSLETGTYEQYF.

This chain joins TRBV28 and TRBJ1-1, with 12 bases matching TRBD1. CDR1 is MDHEN, CDR2 SYDVKM, per germline. The CDR3 has 14 residues. Trimming at V came to 2 bases and at J to 11 bases, leaving 6 bases not matched to a gene. In nucleotides, the CDR3 is TGTGCCAGCAGTTTAGGGGACAGGGGGCAGGGTGCTTTCTTT. Amino acid sequence: CASSLGDRGQGAFF.

The chain recombines TRBV27 with TRBJ1-2; weak D call: TRBD1 (6 bases). Germline V gives CDR1 MNHEY, CDR2 SMNVEV (reference sequence). The CDR3 has 16 residues. V was clipped by 7 bases and J by 13 bases, with 31 bases between them. The CDR3 DNA reads as TGTGCCAGCACTCCTGGAACTCTGACAGGAGGCTCCGTGCTCACCTTC. Amino acid sequence: CASTPGTLTGGSVLTF.

This sequence joins TRBV5-6 and TRBJ2-7; D is possibly TRBD2 (6 bases). Germline CDR1 is SGHDT and CDR2 is YYEEEE. The CDR3 contains 15 residues. Trimming left V 2 bases short and J 0 bases short, with 12 bases between. The CDR3 nucleotides read TGTGCCAGCAGCTTCGGCGGGGTTACCTCCTACGAGCAGTACTTC. Its translation is CASSFGGVTSYEQYF.

Details on this clone: A junction end diverges from the germline sequence, so it may reflect a read error. CDR3 in amino acids: CAGSVIPSGVDQYF. The CDR3 bases are TGTGCCGGCAGCGTAATTCCTAGCGGGGTCGATCAGTACTTC. The chain couples TRBV9 to TRBJ2-4, with TRBD2 identical over 9 bases. The CDR3 runs to 14 residues. The V gene's germline CDR1 is SGDLS and CDR2 YYNGEE. Using reference TRBV9 and TRBJ2-4 for the parts outside the CDR3, the full variable domain is DSGVTQTPKHLITATGQRVTLRCSPRSGDLSVYWYQQSLDQGLQFLIQYYNGEERAKGNILERFSAQQFPDLHSELNLSSLELGDSALYFCAGSVIPSGVDQYFGAGTRLSVL.

The chain carries TRBV7-3 and TRBJ1-6, with 9 bases matching TRBD1. After removal of 5 bases from V and 11 bases from J, the junction contained 10 bases not matched to a gene. There are 15 residues in the CDR3. Per the germline V gene, CDR1 is SGHTA and CDR2 is FQGTGA. In DNA, the CDR3 is TGTGCCAGCAGCCCCGAGGGGACAGGGAGGACACCCCTCCACTTT. As protein: CASSPEGTGRTPLHF.

The chain employs TRBV7-2 and TRBJ1-1; TRBD1 is a possible D gene (6 bases). The CDR3 extends over 14 amino acids. V lost 4 bases, J lost 1 base, and 10 bases lay in between. CDR1 and CDR2 (germline): SGHTA, FQGNSA. The CDR3 here is CASSSGQRNTEAFF. CDR3 DNA: TGTGCCAGCAGCTCAGGACAGAGGAACACTGAAGCTTTCTTT.

As DNA, the CDR3 is TGTGCCACCAGCACACCTTTCCGGAGGGAGGACAACTATGGCTACACCTTC. The encoded protein is CATSTPFRREDNYGYTF. The chain employs TRBV15 and TRBJ1-2; D gene unclear. The ends were cut back, 4 bases at V and 2 bases at J, with 20 bases in the middle. CDR1 and CDR2 (germline): LNHNV, YYDKDF (reference sequence). The CDR3 is 17 amino acids.

This sequence joins TRBV7-2 and TRBJ2-1; 11 bases line up with TRBD2. The V gene end was trimmed by 5 bases and the J gene end by 9 bases; junction bases not matched to a gene: 9. This CDR3 has 15 residues. Germline values: CDR1 SGHTA, CDR2 FQGNSA. Here the CDR3 DNA reads TGTGCCAGCAGCCCTATAGCGGGGGGGCCCGGTGAGCAGTTCTTC. This sequence encodes CASSPIAGGPGEQFF.

This clone was seen once. The chain uses TRBV7-3 and TRBJ2-7; 9 positions agree with TRBD2. V shed 4 bases and J 3 bases; nucleotides not matched to a gene: 1. Per germline, CDR1 SGHTA and CDR2 FQGTGA. The CDR3 totals 13 residues. The CDR3 region has the DNA TGTGCCAGCAGCTCGACTAGCGGCTACGAGCAGTACTTC. Translation gives CASSSTSGYEQYF. The full variable domain, completed using reference TRBV7-3 and TRBJ2-7, is GAGVSQTPSNKVTEKGKYVELRCDPISGHTALYWYRQSLGQGPEFLIYFQGTGAADDSGLPNDRFFAVRPEGSVSTLKIQRTERGDSAVYLCASSSTSGYEQYFGPGTRLTVT.

This chain joins TRBV15 and TRBJ1-1, with D uncertain. CDR3 length: 13 amino acids. Germline V gene data show CDR1 as LNHNV and CDR2 as YYDKDF (reference sequence). Trimming removed 1 base from V and 8 bases from J, with 11 bases in between. The CDR3 is CATSRGYTDEAFF. In DNA form, the CDR3 reads TGTGCCACCAGCAGAGGGTACACAGACGAAGCTTTCTTT.

This clone showed up just a few times. The V call is TRBV4-1, the J call TRBJ1-1; 10 bases fit TRBD1. With 4 bases clipped from V and 3 bases from J, the junction kept 11 bases outside the gene matches. Germline lookup yields CDR1 MGHRA and CDR2 YSYEKL. This CDR3 is 17 amino acids long. The CDR3 region is CASSPSDRGRGDTEAFF. CDR3 sequence (DNA): TGCGCCAGCAGCCCTTCTGACAGGGGGCGGGGGGACACTGAAGCTTTCTTT.

This rearrangement joins TRBV7-3 to TRBJ2-3, with D possibly being TRBD2 (5 bases). The CDR3 extends over 13 amino acids. Looked up from germline, CDR1 is SGHTA and CDR2 is FQGTGA. Trimming took 3 bases from V and 2 from J, leaving 6 bases between them. Written as DNA, the CDR3 is TGTGCCAGCAGCTTCGGGGACACAGATACGCAGTATTTT. It codes for CASSFGDTDTQYF.

This chain connects TRBV4-1 to TRBJ1-2; TRBD1 agrees at 8 bases. This CDR3 has 15 amino acids. Germline V gene sequence: CDR1 MGHRA, CDR2 YSYEKL. Trimming removed 1 base from V and 4 bases from J; junction bases left unmatched: 5. The CDR3 here is CASSQAGQGFYGYTF. DNA of the CDR3: TGCGCCAGCAGCCAAGCAGGACAGGGATTCTATGGCTACACCTTC.

V usage is TRBV28 and J usage is TRBJ1-5, with D uncertain. Per germline, CDR1 MDHEN and CDR2 SYDVKM. The ends were cut back, 3 bases at V and 5 bases at J, with 11 bases in the middle. This CDR3 is built from 14 residues. This chain's CDR3 is CASSLSGFHQPQHF. CDR3 DNA: TGTGCCAGCAGTTTGTCGGGGTTTCATCAGCCCCAGCATTTT. Full variable domain (missing parts from reference TRBV28 and TRBJ1-5): DVKVTQSSRYLVKRTGEKVFLECVQDMDHENMFWYRQDPGLGLRLIYFSYDVKMKEKGDIPEGYSVSREKKERFSLILESASTNQTSMYLCASSLSGFHQPQHFGDGTRLSIL.

The V gene is TRBV15, the J gene TRBJ1-1; the match to TRBD1 covers 8 bases. Germline CDR1 LNHNV, CDR2 YYDKDF (reference sequence). Trimming removed 3 bases from V and 8 bases from J; junction bases left unmatched: 11. This CDR3 is 15 amino acids long. The CDR3 coding sequence is TGTGCCACCAGCAGGCGGATGGGGGCAGGGGGCGAAGCTTTCTTT. Its translation: CATSRRMGAGGEAFF.

V usage is TRBV27 and J usage is TRBJ1-6; tentative D call: TRBD1 (6 bases). Germline V gives CDR1 MNHEY, CDR2 SMNVEV (reference sequence). V was cut by 3 bases and J by 6 bases, with 18 bases left in between. The CDR3 contains 17 residues. CDR3 DNA sequence: TGTGCCAGCAGTTTGTTGGGCAGGGGAATTGGTAATTCACCCCTCCACTTT. Protein sequence: CASSLLGRGIGNSPLHF.

The rearrangement links TRBV27 to TRBJ2-7; 8 nucleotides agree with TRBD1. Germline loops: CDR1 MNHEY, CDR2 SMNVEV (reference sequence). V dropped 6 bases and J dropped 5; count of bases not matched to a gene: 12. The length of the CDR3 is 15 residues. CDR3 loop: CASSPSGGAGHEQYF. The CDR3 nucleotides are TGTGCCAGCAGCCCATCAGGGGGCGCAGGCCACGAGCAGTACTTC.

The gene calls are TRBV30 and TRBJ1-1, with a tentative D call TRBD1 (5 bases). Trimming pared 1 base from V and 0 bases from J, leaving 15 bases between. The CDR3 runs 16 residues. Germline V gene sequence: CDR1 GTSNPN, CDR2 SVGIG (reference sequence). The CDR3 bases are TGTGCCTGGAGTGAGGGGCAGAAACTACTGAACACTGAAGCTTTCTTT. This translates into CAWSEGQKLLNTEAFF. The full variable domain, completed using reference TRBV30 and TRBJ1-1, is SQTIHQWPATLVQPVGSPLSLECTVEGTSNPNLYWYRQAAGRGLQLLFYSVGIGQISSEVPQNLSASRPQDRQFILSSKKLLLSDSGFYLCAWSEGQKLLNTEAFFGQGTRLTVV.

The chain couples TRBV28 to TRBJ2-4, with 8 nucleotides matching TRBD1. This CDR3 comprises 14 residues. Germline V gene lookup returns CDR1 MDHEN and CDR2 SYDVKM. V gave up 8 bases and J gave up 2 bases; unmatched junction bases: 5. The CDR3 spells CASGQGGSKNIQYF. The CDR3, as DNA: TGTGCCAGCGGACAGGGTGGATCCAAAAACATTCAGTACTTC.

This clone was counted a single time. J is TRBJ1-2 and V is TRBV5-4, with 9 bases that match TRBD1. The CDR3 is made up of 14 amino acids. The germline V gene encodes CDR1 SGHNT and CDR2 YYREEE (reference sequence). V trimming: 0 bases; J trimming: 4 bases; junction bases outside the gene matches: 1. CDR3 protein: CASSLGGQGYGYTF. DNA for the CDR3: TGTGCCAGCAGCTTGGGGGGACAGGGCTATGGCTACACCTTC. The full variable domain, completed using reference TRBV5-4 and TRBJ1-2, is ETGVTQSPTHLIKTRGQQVTLRCSSQSGHNTVSWYQQALGQGPQFIFQYYREEENGRGNFPPRFSGLQFPNYSSELNVNALELDDSALYLCASSLGGQGYGYTFGSGTRLTVV.

J is TRBJ2-2 and V is TRBV18; 11 bases agree with TRBD2. The CDR3 is 17 amino acids. Germline values: CDR1 KGHSH, CDR2 LQKENI. J lost 4 bases, V lost 3 bases, and 7 bases had no gene match. The CDR3 loop is CASSPSRLAGFTGELFF. The CDR3 DNA sequence: TGTGCCAGCTCACCGTCGAGACTAGCGGGGTTCACCGGGGAGCTGTTTTTT.

This chain links TRBV6-6 with TRBJ1-3, with a weak D call TRBD1 (5 bases). Trimming stripped 2 bases from V and 4 bases from J, with 9 bases between. Germline values: CDR1 MNHNY, CDR2 SVGAGI (reference sequence). The CDR3 contains 14 residues. The CDR3, as DNA: TGTGCCAGCAGTTACGAGGCAGGGGGAAACACCATATATTTT. Translation gives CASSYEAGGNTIYF.